The entry that follows covers one T cell receptor (beta chain) sequence. Antigen unknown. The record originates from a study of T cells in localized non-small cell lung cancer. Study conclusions and caveats: Paired adjacent lung recovered a median roughly 50 of the top 100 tumor clones. Uninvolved adjacent lung had the highest recorded T cell clonality, with tumor below it. The study sequenced only one region of the tumor. As a result, intratumor heterogeneity could not be excluded and remains possible.

The protocol was immunoSEQ multiplex PCR, while the TCRdb copy is restricted to in-frame clones and leaves out a portion. Of 43,000 or so clones listed, around nine tenths are singletons. V lost 4 bases and J lost 4, with 18 bases in between. Per the germline V gene, CDR1 is SGHNT and CDR2 is YYREEE (reference sequence). The length of the CDR3 is 15 residues. The sequence was collected from a woman aged 35 to 75 with stage II lung adenocarcinoma. Sample: PBMCs, taken before any cancer treatment. J is TRBJ2-7 and V is TRBV5-4; no clear D gene. CDR3: CASSPGSLPPYEQYF. The CDR3, as DNA: TGTGCCAGCAGCCCCGGGTCCCTACCACCTTACGAGCAGTACTTC.